Each of the 29 T cell receptor beta chains below was sequenced from the same sample in a study of T cell responses to AZD1222 COVID-19 vaccine (dated by TCRdb to the early 2020s). In light of the paper, this sample's time point label describes: baseline before first vaccination. The receptor library was made with the immunoSEQ multiplex PCR assay. In its TCRdb copy, this immuneACCESS table keeps in-frame sequences only and misses some clones. Where compared with another copy, unresolved V genes explain less than half of these, and the others have no known cause. The sample profile shows around 130,000 clones; over 90% of them were found once. 5.4% of the sample lies in the top ten. The sample in question was peripheral blood, obtained on day 0 of AZD1222 vaccination. The receptors were sampled from an adult in good health.

V gene TRBV20-1 combines with J gene TRBJ2-7, with D tentatively TRBD2 (5 bases). The V and J ends lost 3 bases and 2 bases respectively, with 11 bases between them. The CDR3 totals 13 residues. Germline CDR1 is DFQATT and CDR2 is SNEGSKA (reference sequence). This CDR3 reads CSASIAGAYEQYF. The DNA of the CDR3 is TGCAGTGCTAGTATCGCGGGCGCCTACGAGCAGTACTTC.

V and J are TRBV28 and TRBJ1-2; D is unclear. Trimming cost V 6 bases and J 8 bases, with 10 bases left between them. The CDR3 contains 11 residues. From germline, CDR1 is MDHEN and CDR2 SYDVKM. As DNA, the CDR3 is TGTGCCAGCAGCCCCTCTAAGGGCTACACCTTC. This encodes CASSPSKGYTF.

The chain couples TRBV18 to TRBJ1-1; weak D call: TRBD1 (5 bases). The CDR3 contains 13 residues. V was pared by 3 bases and J by 5 bases, with 10 bases between. Germline V CDR1 and CDR2: KGHSH, LQKENI. CDR3 sequence: CASSPLKGTEAFF. CDR3 DNA sequence: TGTGCCAGCTCACCTCTTAAGGGGACTGAAGCTTTCTTT. The complete variable domain, with remaining parts taken from reference TRBV18 and TRBJ1-1, reads NAGVMQNPRHLVRRRGQEARLRCSPMKGHSHVYWYRQLPEEGLKFMVYLQKENIIDESGMPKERFSAEFPKEGPSILRIQQVVRGDSAAYFCASSPLKGTEAFFGQGTRLTVV.

This clone has just a few counts. The rearrangement joins TRBV19 to TRBJ2-1, with D possibly matching TRBD2 (6 bases). Germline V gene data show CDR1 as LNHDA and CDR2 as SQIVND (reference sequence). The CDR3 length is 15 residues. Trimming pared 5 bases from V and 7 bases from J, leaving 18 bases between. Here the CDR3 reads CASSLPGTPGNEQFF. In nucleotides, the CDR3 is TGTGCCAGTAGTTTACCCGGGACTCCTGGGAATGAGCAGTTCTTC.

The rearrangement links TRBV7-2 to TRBJ2-1; a weak D match, TRBD1 (6 bases). The CDR3 is 16 residues long. Germline lookup yields CDR1 SGHTA and CDR2 FQGNSA. V lost 5 bases, J lost 4 bases, and 18 bases lay in between. Written as DNA, the CDR3 is TGTGCCAGCAGCCCGACCGGGACACCTAGTTACAATGAGCAGTTCTTC. Translating gives CASSPTGTPSYNEQFF.

The V gene is TRBV19, the J gene TRBJ2-7; D gene uncertain. This CDR3 region has 16 residues. Per germline, CDR1 LNHDA and CDR2 SQIVND (reference sequence). V was clipped by 4 bases and J by 0 bases, with 16 bases between them. This chain's CDR3 is CASSTLSSTSSYEQYF. The DNA of the CDR3 is TGTGCCAGTAGTACCTTGAGTTCGACGAGCTCCTACGAGCAGTACTTC.

The V call is TRBV29-1, the J call TRBJ2-1; 9 bases fit TRBD1. Trimming at V came to 8 bases and at J to 6 bases, leaving 11 bases not matched to a gene. The CDR3 is made up of 14 amino acids. Per the germline V gene, CDR1 is SQVTM and CDR2 is ANQGSEA. In DNA form, the CDR3 reads TGCAGCACACACCGGGACAGGGACTTCAATGAGCAGTTCTTC. Its translation is CSTHRDRDFNEQFF.

This clone was recorded once. V usage is TRBV5-1 and J usage is TRBJ2-3; 10 bases match TRBD2. V shed 2 bases and J 5 bases; nucleotides not matched to a gene: 8. The CDR3 spans 16 residues. Germline V gene sequence: CDR1 SGHRS, CDR2 YFSETQ. In DNA form, the CDR3 reads TGCGCCAGCAGCTTCCTTAGCGGGGGGCCGCGAGATACGCAGTATTTT. Protein product: CASSFLSGGPRDTQYF. Drawing the rest from reference TRBV5-1 and TRBJ2-3, the complete variable domain is KAGVTQTPRYLIKTRGQQVTLSCSPISGHRSVSWYQQTPGQGLQFLFEYFSETQRNKGNFPGRFSGRQFSNSRSEMNVSTLELGDSALYLCASSFLSGGPRDTQYFGPGTRLTVL.

The chain recombines TRBV4-1 with TRBJ1-1; D perhaps matches TRBD1 (6 bases). With 4 bases removed from V and 5 bases from J, the gap between germline ends came to 14 bases. The CDR3 loop spans 14 amino acids. Germline CDR1 reads MGHRA; CDR2 reads YSYEKL. The CDR3 nucleotides read TGCGCCAGCAGCCCCTCTCAGGGGTTGACTGAAGCTTTCTTT. Translating gives CASSPSQGLTEAFF.

The chain has TRBV15 and TRBJ2-7; D is possibly TRBD1 (6 bases). Trimming removed 3 bases from V and 6 bases from J, with 24 bases in between. Germline CDR1 reads LNHNV; CDR2 reads YYDKDF (reference sequence). The CDR3 loop spans 17 amino acids. This CDR3 reads CATSRNQGQSILSEQYF. Written as DNA, the CDR3 is TGTGCCACCAGCAGGAACCAGGGGCAAAGCATATTGAGCGAGCAGTACTTC.

This chain links TRBV7-9 with TRBJ1-4, with D maybe TRBD1 (6 bases). Trimming cost V 2 bases and J 4 bases, with 11 bases left between them. The CDR3 runs 15 residues. Germline-derived CDR1 and CDR2 are SEHNR and FQNEAQ (reference sequence). CDR3: CASSLMGADNEKLFF. The CDR3, as DNA: TGTGCCAGCAGCTTAATGGGGGCCGATAATGAAAAACTGTTTTTT.

The chain employs TRBV14 and TRBJ1-4; tentative D call: TRBD1 (6 bases). V was clipped by 4 bases and J by 10 bases, with 13 bases between them. Germline V gives CDR1 SGHDN, CDR2 FVKESK. This CDR3 contains 13 residues. CDR3 nucleotide sequence: TGTGCCAGCAGCCCTTTGACAGGTAGAAAACTGTTTTTT. Protein: CASSPLTGRKLFF.

This clone was detected a few times. For the CDR3, the DNA is TGTGCCTGGAGTAGGGCCAGGGCCTACGAGCAGTACTTC. Protein product: CAWSRARAYEQYF. The chain is built from TRBV30 and TRBJ2-7; maybe TRBD1 (5 bases). V lost 2 bases and J 2 bases, leaving 10 bases between the germline ends. The CDR3 loop spans 13 amino acids. Germline V gives CDR1 GTSNPN, CDR2 SVGIG (reference sequence). Filled out from reference TRBV30 and TRBJ2-7, the complete variable domain reads SQTIHQWPATLVQPVGSPLSLECTVEGTSNPNLYWYRQAAGRGLQLLFYSVGIGQISSEVPQNLSASRPQDRQFILSSKKLLLSDSGFYLCAWSRARAYEQYFGPGTRLTVT.

J is TRBJ2-3 and V is TRBV4-2; 10 bases match TRBD2. J gave up 3 bases and V 3 bases, and 6 bases lay outside the gene matches. Looked up from germline, CDR1 is LGHNA and CDR2 is YNFKEQ. CDR3 length: 16 residues. The CDR3 sequence is CASSQASGGQTDTQYF. Written as DNA, the CDR3 is TGTGCCAGCAGCCAGGCTAGCGGGGGCCAAACAGATACGCAGTATTTT.

The gene calls are TRBV27 and TRBJ1-5; perhaps TRBD1 as D (6 bases). Germline CDR1 reads MNHEY; CDR2 reads SMNVEV (reference sequence). V lost 3 bases and J 5 bases, leaving 11 bases between the germline ends. The CDR3 contains 14 residues. DNA of the CDR3: TGTGCCAGCAGTTTTGGGACACCTCATCAGCCCCAGCATTTT. Translating it yields CASSFGTPHQPQHF.

CDR3 loop: CASSLGGPSGNTIYF. CDR3 sequence (DNA): TGCGCCAGCAGCTTGGGGGGCCCCTCTGGAAACACCATATATTTT. The chain links TRBV5-1 to TRBJ1-3, with D possibly being TRBD1 (5 bases). V was shortened by 0 bases and J by 0 bases, with 7 bases between the two germline ends. The CDR3 contains 15 residues. Germline CDR1 SGHRS, CDR2 YFSETQ. Combining the CDR3 with reference TRBV5-1 and TRBJ1-3 gives the whole variable domain KAGVTQTPRYLIKTRGQQVTLSCSPISGHRSVSWYQQTPGQGLQFLFEYFSETQRNKGNFPGRFSGRQFSNSRSEMNVSTLELGDSALYLCASSLGGPSGNTIYFGEGSWLTVV.

In its sample, this clone was seen a few times. The rearrangement joins TRBV10-2 to TRBJ1-1, with 8 positions matching TRBD1. In germline, CDR1 is WSHSY, CDR2 SAAADI. CDR3 length equals 15 residues. Trimming removed 6 bases from V and 4 bases from J; junction bases left unmatched: 10. Written as DNA, the CDR3 is TGCGCCAGCAGGGATACGGGACAGGTCGGCACTGAAGCTTTCTTT. It specifies CASRDTGQVGTEAFF.

The DNA of the CDR3 is TGTGCCAGCAGTTTAACAGGGGATAGCAATCAGCCCCAGCATTTT. This gives the protein CASSLTGDSNQPQHF. The chain combines TRBV27 with TRBJ1-5; the match to TRBD1 covers 7 bases. The CDR3 is made up of 15 amino acids. Trimming cost V 2 bases and J 0 bases; bases outside gene matches: 1. CDR1 is MNHEY, CDR2 SMNVEV, per germline (reference sequence).

V and J are TRBV14 and TRBJ1-4, with D unresolved. Trimming took off 3 bases at V and 7 bases at J, with 12 bases between the two ends. This CDR3 region has 14 residues. Germline loops: CDR1 SGHDN, CDR2 FVKESK. In nucleotides, the CDR3 is TGTGCCAGCAGCCAGGAGACTGGTGGTGAAAAACTGTTTTTT. Translation gives CASSQETGGEKLFF.

This clone appeared a single time. J is TRBJ1-1 and V is TRBV2; TRBD1 agrees at 7 bases. The CDR3 has 13 amino acids. Unmatched junction bases numbered 2, after V lost 6 bases and J lost 1 base. Germline values: CDR1 SNHLY, CDR2 FYNNEI. The DNA of the CDR3 is TGTGCCAGCAGCCGACAGGGGAACACTGAAGCTTTCTTT. Translation gives CASSRQGNTEAFF.

This clone came up once. The V and J genes are TRBV27 and TRBJ1-5, with a possible D match to TRBD1 (5 bases). Between the trimmed V and J ends, which lost 5 bases and 5 bases, there was a span of 7 bases. CDR3 length: 12 amino acids. Germline CDR1 and CDR2: MNHEY and SMNVEV (reference sequence). The CDR3 DNA sequence: TGTGCCAGCAGTGGGGGGGATCAGCCCCAGCATTTT. It codes for CASSGGDQPQHF.

The V and J genes are TRBV6-5 and TRBJ1-4; the D gene is possibly TRBD1 (5 bases). Germline CDR1 is MNHEY and CDR2 is SVGAGI. The V and J ends lost 3 bases and 5 bases respectively, with 13 bases between them. This CDR3 comprises 15 residues. The CDR3 DNA is TGTGCCAGCAGTTATAGGGACGGAGGGAATGAAAAACTGTTTTTT. It encodes CASSYRDGGNEKLFF.

The chain carries TRBV30 and TRBJ2-1, with TRBD2 matching over 12 bases. The CDR3 consists of 16 residues. Per germline, CDR1 GTSNPN and CDR2 SVGIG (reference sequence). Germline trimming cut 0 bases from V and 9 bases from J; bases unmatched to any gene: 9. CDR3 sequence reads: CAWSVTGASGRGEQFF. DNA of the CDR3: TGTGCCTGGAGTGTAACTGGGGCTAGCGGGAGGGGTGAGCAGTTCTTC.

This clone appeared a few times. The rearrangement links TRBV6-2 or TRBV6-3 to TRBJ2-1; D may be TRBD1 or TRBD2 (5 bases each). Germline V gene data show CDR1 as MNHEY and CDR2 as SVGEGT. The germline V and J ends were trimmed by 0 bases and 5 bases, with 14 bases remaining between them. CDR3 size: 16 residues. The CDR3 protein is CASSYSILGRDNEQFF. Written as DNA, the CDR3 is TGTGCCAGCAGTTACTCGATTCTGGGGCGGGACAATGAGCAGTTCTTC.

The chain employs TRBV7-9 and TRBJ2-7, with 7 bases that match TRBD1. The CDR3 has 15 residues. The germline gives CDR1 SEHNR, CDR2 FQNEAQ (reference sequence). The ends lost 4 bases at V and 5 bases at J; junction bases unmatched: 11. The CDR3 sequence: CASSSGQSPSDEQYF. The CDR3 nucleotides are TGTGCCAGCAGCTCGGGACAGTCCCCTTCCGACGAGCAGTACTTC.

The chain uses TRBV5-1 and TRBJ2-1; TRBD1 matches 7 bases. Germline V gives CDR1 SGHRS, CDR2 YFSETQ. The J segment lost 7 bases and the V segment lost 0 bases, leaving 4 bases of the junction unmatched. The CDR3 is made up of 14 amino acids. The CDR3 region is CASSLGQGANEQFF. CDR3 bases: TGCGCCAGCAGCTTGGGACAGGGTGCGAATGAGCAGTTCTTC.

This chain links TRBV18 with TRBJ2-7, with 13 bases aligning to TRBD2. With 5 bases clipped from V and 4 bases from J, the junction kept 5 bases outside the gene matches. CDR1 is KGHSH and CDR2 is LQKENI in the germline V gene. The CDR3 is 15 amino acids. In DNA, the CDR3 is TGTGCCAGCTCAAGCTGGACTAGCGGGAGATACGAGCAGTACTTC. This gives the protein CASSSWTSGRYEQYF.

The genes are TRBV3-1 (or the pseudogene TRBV3-2) and TRBJ1-4; unclear D gene. The V gene's germline CDR1 is LGHDT and CDR2 YNNKEL (reference sequence). V was cut by 0 bases and J by 4 bases, with 9 bases left in between. The CDR3 spans 15 residues. CDR3 sequence reads: CASSQDGRNNEKLFF. CDR3 coding DNA: TGTGCCAGCAGCCAAGACGGACGGAATAATGAAAAACTGTTTTTT.

The chain carries TRBV12-5 and TRBJ2-5; 8 nucleotides line up with TRBD1. The CDR3 spans 11 residues. The junction had 3 bases not matched to a gene; V was cut back by 6 bases and J by 9 bases. CDR1 and CDR2 (germline): LGHNT, FRNRAP. CDR3 amino acids: CASGTGGSQYF. DNA for the CDR3: TGTGCTAGTGGAACAGGGGGTTCCCAGTACTTC.